These 27 T cell receptor beta chains were sequenced from one sample in a study of cytomegalovirus exposure and HLA in healthy donors. Assay: immunoSEQ multiplex PCR; the TCRdb copy retains only in-frame clones and omits some. Among 65,000 to 90,000 clones listed, roughly 90% were seen once. The sequenced sample was PBMCs. These receptors came from a woman aged 18 to 35 in good health and CMV-seropositive.

This clone was recorded only once. The chain carries TRBV7-9 and TRBJ1-1; TRBD1 aligns across 9 bases. This CDR3 is built from 14 residues. CDR1 is SEHNR and CDR2 is FQNEAQ in the germline V gene (reference sequence). Trimming removed 5 bases from V and 5 bases from J; junction bases left unmatched: 6. CDR3 protein: CASSLTGGNTEAFF. CDR3 DNA: TGTGCCAGCAGCCTAACAGGGGGCAATACTGAAGCTTTCTTT.

The chain links TRBV15 to TRBJ2-5; tentative D call: TRBD1 (5 bases). Trimming cost V 0 bases and J 3 bases, with 26 bases left between them. The CDR3 loop spans 20 amino acids. CDR1 is LNHNV and CDR2 is YYDKDF in the germline V gene (reference sequence). The CDR3 nucleotides are TGTGCCACCAGCAGAGATCAGGGAACCGACAGCACGGCCCCCAAAGAGACCCAGTACTTC. Translation gives CATSRDQGTDSTAPKETQYF.

The CDR3 reads CASSLRPILATYEQYF. CDR3 in DNA: TGTGCCAGCAGCTTAAGGCCTATTCTAGCTACCTACGAGCAGTACTTC. The chain couples TRBV7-2 to TRBJ2-7; D might be TRBD2 (5 bases). The CDR3 runs to 16 residues. Trimming shortened V by 2 bases and J by 2 bases, and 16 bases separated the two germline ends. Germline CDR1 is SGHTA and CDR2 is FQGNSA.

This clone was seen once. The chain combines TRBV6-5 with TRBJ2-3, with 7 bases that match TRBD2. The J segment lost 5 bases and the V segment lost 2 bases, leaving 10 bases of the junction unmatched. CDR1 and CDR2 (germline): MNHEY, SVGAGI. CDR3 size: 16 residues. In nucleotides, the CDR3 is TGTGCCAGCAGTTACATCGGATCCGGGGAGGGAGATACGCAGTATTTT. Translating it yields CASSYIGSGEGDTQYF.

This chain joins TRBV2 and TRBJ2-1; 7 bases line up with TRBD2. The CDR3 covers 20 residues. Germline V gene sequence: CDR1 SNHLY, CDR2 FYNNEI. With V trimmed by 5 bases and J by 3 bases, 22 bases remained unmatched. The chain's CDR3 is CASSNFVGAGTKLGYNEQFF. For the CDR3, the DNA is TGTGCCAGCAGTAATTTTGTAGGAGCGGGAACAAAGTTGGGCTACAATGAGCAGTTCTTC. Full variable domain (missing parts from reference TRBV2 and TRBJ2-1): EPEVTQTPSHQVTQMGQEVILRCVPISNHLYFYWYRQILGQKVEFLVSFYNNEISEKSEIFDDQFSVERPDGSNFTLKIRSTKLEDSAMYFCASSNFVGAGTKLGYNEQFFGPGTRLTVL.

This clone has just one count. The chain joins TRBV19 to TRBJ2-7; TRBD1 matches at 9 bases. Germline loops: CDR1 LNHDA, CDR2 SQIVND (reference sequence). This CDR3 is 14 amino acids long. Germline trimming cut 4 bases from V and 4 bases from J; bases unmatched to any gene: 5. The CDR3: CASSTGTGLYEQYF. The CDR3 bases are TGTGCCAGTAGTACCGGGACAGGGTTATACGAGCAGTACTTC.

This clone was picked up a small number of times. CDR3: CASSLGLAGYEQYF. In DNA, the CDR3 is TGTGCCAGCAGCTTAGGCCTAGCGGGCTACGAGCAGTACTTC. This chain joins TRBV7-9 and TRBJ2-7; 8 bases match TRBD2. J gave up 3 bases and V 1 base, and 2 bases lay outside the gene matches. Germline V gene sequence: CDR1 SEHNR, CDR2 FQNEAQ (reference sequence). CDR3 length equals 14 residues.

The chain uses TRBV5-5 and TRBJ2-7; 10 positions agree with TRBD2. Germline CDR1 is SGHKS and CDR2 is YYEKEE (reference sequence). The CDR3 has 16 residues. The V and J ends lost 4 bases and 2 bases, in that order; junction bases with no gene match: 9. The CDR3 DNA is TGTGCCAGCAGCAGGGGGACTAGCGAGTACACCTACGAGCAGTACTTC. Its protein product is CASSRGTSEYTYEQYF. The entire variable domain, with the rest obtained from reference TRBV5-5 and TRBJ2-7, is as follows: DAGVTQSPTHLIKTRGQQVTLRCSPISGHKSVSWYQQVLGQGPQFIFQYYEKEERGRGNFPDRFSARQFPNYSSELNVNALLLGDSALYLCASSRGTSEYTYEQYFGPGTRLTVT.

The chain is built from TRBV4-2 and TRBJ1-4, with 8 bases identical to TRBD1. The CDR3 contains 17 residues. The germline gives CDR1 LGHNA, CDR2 YNFKEQ. V gave up 2 bases and J gave up 8 bases; unmatched junction bases: 13. As DNA, the CDR3 is TGTGCCAGCAGCCAATACGGGACAGGTCTAGATGACGAAAAACTGTTTTTT. Its translation is CASSQYGTGLDDEKLFF.

This chain links TRBV28 with TRBJ2-5; TRBD2 might be the D (6 bases). CDR3 length: 14 residues. The V and J ends lost 2 bases and 8 bases respectively, with 15 bases between them. Per the germline V gene, CDR1 is MDHEN and CDR2 is SYDVKM. As DNA, the CDR3 is TGTGCCAGCAGTTTAAAGCCCCCGCGGGGAACCCAGTACTTC. Amino acid sequence: CASSLKPPRGTQYF.

V and J are TRBV6-6 and TRBJ2-7; 9 nucleotides align to TRBD2. The CDR3 covers 16 residues. J gave up 2 bases and V 4 bases, and 9 bases lay outside the gene matches. Germline V gene sequence: CDR1 MNHNY, CDR2 SVGAGI (reference sequence). Here the CDR3 DNA reads TGTGCCAGCAGTTGGGCGGGGCGGGAGGGCCCCTACGAGCAGTACTTC. Translating gives CASSWAGREGPYEQYF.

This sequence joins TRBV5-4 and TRBJ2-3, with D hard to call. The V and J ends lost 1 base and 4 bases respectively, with 10 bases between them. The CDR3 sequence is 14 residues long. Per the germline V gene, CDR1 is SGHNT and CDR2 is YYREEE (reference sequence). CDR3 protein: CASSLLSGADTQYF. CDR3 DNA sequence: TGTGCCAGCAGCTTGCTTTCCGGTGCAGATACGCAGTATTTT.

This chain joins TRBV11-2 and TRBJ1-2; D uncertain. Germline CDR1 is SGHAT and CDR2 is FQNNGV. This CDR3 comprises 14 residues. V was trimmed by 1 base and J by 6 bases, leaving 12 bases between them. CDR3: CASSLVLGQDGYTF. For the CDR3, the DNA is TGTGCCAGCAGCTTAGTATTGGGTCAGGATGGCTACACCTTC.

The chain recombines TRBV27 with TRBJ2-6; TRBD1 aligns across 7 bases. With 8 bases clipped from V and 0 bases from J, the junction kept 16 bases outside the gene matches. In germline, CDR1 is MNHEY, CDR2 SMNVEV (reference sequence). The CDR3 covers 19 residues. The CDR3: CASPPTNDRVVSGANVLTF. DNA of the CDR3: TGTGCCAGCCCCCCGACAAATGACAGGGTAGTCTCTGGGGCCAACGTCCTGACTTTC.

The CDR3 nucleotides are TGCGCCAGCAGCCGAACTACGCCCCGGGAAAGCTATGGCTACACCTTC. Translated, it gives CASSRTTPRESYGYTF. V gene TRBV5-1 combines with J gene TRBJ1-2; no reliable D call. This CDR3 region has 16 residues. V was trimmed by 4 bases and J by 4 bases, leaving 20 bases between them. The V gene's germline CDR1 is SGHRS and CDR2 YFSETQ.

The chain combines TRBV6-6 with TRBJ1-5; no definite D call. CDR1 MNHNY and CDR2 SVGAGI come from the germline V gene (reference sequence). The CDR3 loop spans 14 amino acids. Trimming pared 2 bases from V and 2 bases from J, leaving 7 bases between. The CDR3 DNA follows: TGTGCCAGCAGTTACGTCGGGGGCAATCAGCCCCAGCATTTT. Protein sequence: CASSYVGGNQPQHF.

This chain joins TRBV2 and TRBJ2-2; D is ambiguous. Per germline, CDR1 SNHLY and CDR2 FYNNEI. CDR3 length equals 14 residues. V gave up 4 bases and J gave up 0 bases, with 6 bases separating them. The CDR3 region is CASSGLSNTGELFF. Written as DNA, the CDR3 is TGTGCCAGCAGTGGACTGTCGAACACCGGGGAGCTGTTTTTT.

The chain uses TRBV7-8 and TRBJ1-5; TRBD1 might be the D (5 bases). Trimming took off 5 bases at V and 3 bases at J, with 14 bases between the two ends. CDR1 and CDR2 from the germline V gene are SGHVS and FQNEAQ. The CDR3 is made up of 15 amino acids. The CDR3 here is CASSEEWGVNQPQHF. The CDR3 DNA is TGTGCCAGCAGCGAGGAGTGGGGGGTCAATCAGCCCCAGCATTTT. Supplemented by reference TRBV7-8 and TRBJ1-5, the full variable domain reads GAGVSQSPRYKVAKRGQDVALRCDPISGHVSLFWYQQALGQGPEFLTYFQNEAQLDKSGLPSDRFFAERPEGSVSTLKIQRTQQEDSAVYLCASSEEWGVNQPQHFGDGTRLSIL.

The chain is built from TRBV6-5 and TRBJ2-3; 12 bases match TRBD1. Trimming removed 3 bases from V and 4 bases from J; junction bases left unmatched: 5. CDR1 and CDR2 from the germline V gene are MNHEY and SVGAGI. This CDR3 is 16 amino acids long. CDR3 amino acids: CASSYTGTGGADTQYF. CDR3 nucleotides: TGTGCCAGCAGTTATACCGGGACAGGGGGCGCAGATACGCAGTATTTT.

The rearrangement uses TRBV21-1 and TRBJ1-2; the table assigns TRBD1, which was not confirmed against the DNA. TRBV21-1 is a pseudogene segment. The CDR3 has 17 residues. The CDR3 coding sequence is TGTGCCAGCTTTGGGGACAGGGAGCTAAACCTTAGTGGGGGCTACACCTTC. The encoded protein is CASFGDRELNLSGGYTF.

The chain is built from TRBV18 and TRBJ2-3; D gene ambiguous. CDR1 is KGHSH, CDR2 LQKENI, per germline. This CDR3 is 15 amino acids long. V shed 3 bases and J shed 0 bases, with 10 bases lying between them. The CDR3: CASSPSQASTDTQYF. The CDR3 region has the DNA TGTGCCAGCTCACCCAGTCAGGCGAGCACAGATACGCAGTATTTT.

The table lists this clone with a count of one. V is TRBV6-6 and J is TRBJ2-1; 8 nucleotides line up with TRBD2. The V gene's germline CDR1 is MNHNY and CDR2 SVGAGI (reference sequence). Trimming took 5 bases from V and 6 from J; bases not matched to a gene: 9. CDR3 length equals 15 residues. The CDR3 bases are TGTGCCAGCAGTCCGGGGGGGGCACTAGGCAATGAGCAGTTCTTC. Residues: CASSPGGALGNEQFF.

V usage is TRBV10-3 and J usage is TRBJ1-1, with TRBD1 matching over 7 bases. The germline gives CDR1 ENHRY, CDR2 SYGVKD. The CDR3 consists of 15 residues. The V gene end was trimmed by 7 bases and the J gene end by 1 base; junction bases not matched to a gene: 9. The CDR3 nucleotides read TGTGCCATCAAGGGCAGGGGGATCACGAACACTGAAGCTTTCTTT. This sequence encodes CAIKGRGITNTEAFF.

This clone was picked up a small number of times. The chain uses TRBV2 and TRBJ2-7; no firm D call. Germline V gene sequence: CDR1 SNHLY, CDR2 FYNNEI. The length of the CDR3 is 12 residues. Between the trimmed V and J ends, which lost 4 bases and 2 bases, there was a span of 6 bases. Written as DNA, the CDR3 is TGTGCCAGCAGTGCGGAGACCTACGAGCAGTACTTC. Translated, it gives CASSAETYEQYF.

The J gene is TRBJ2-7, the V gene TRBV6-5; TRBD1 matches 8 bases. The germline CDR1 and CDR2 sequences are MNHEY and SVGAGI. The CDR3 is 15 amino acids. Trimming cost V 0 bases and J 4 bases; bases outside gene matches: 5. The chain's CDR3 is CASSYSEDRGYEQYF. The CDR3 DNA is TGTGCCAGCAGTTACTCGGAAGACAGGGGTTACGAGCAGTACTTC.

V is TRBV30 and J is TRBJ2-6; a possible D gene is TRBD2 (6 bases). The V end was cut by 5 bases, the J end by 3 bases, with 14 bases between. The CDR3 runs to 15 residues. Germline loops: CDR1 GTSNPN, CDR2 SVGIG (reference sequence). The chain's CDR3 is CAWRRRGGGANVLTF. For the CDR3, the DNA is TGTGCCTGGCGTAGAAGGGGAGGTGGGGCCAACGTCCTGACTTTC.

V is TRBV4-1 and J is TRBJ2-2; TRBD2 aligns across 11 bases. This CDR3 spans 19 amino acids. With V trimmed by 2 bases and J by 4 bases, 12 bases remained unmatched. Per germline, CDR1 MGHRA and CDR2 YSYEKL. CDR3 nucleotide sequence: TGCGCCAGCAGCCAACTAGCGGGGGGCCCCTTCGGGAGCACCGGGGAGCTGTTTTTT. This encodes CASSQLAGGPFGSTGELFF.